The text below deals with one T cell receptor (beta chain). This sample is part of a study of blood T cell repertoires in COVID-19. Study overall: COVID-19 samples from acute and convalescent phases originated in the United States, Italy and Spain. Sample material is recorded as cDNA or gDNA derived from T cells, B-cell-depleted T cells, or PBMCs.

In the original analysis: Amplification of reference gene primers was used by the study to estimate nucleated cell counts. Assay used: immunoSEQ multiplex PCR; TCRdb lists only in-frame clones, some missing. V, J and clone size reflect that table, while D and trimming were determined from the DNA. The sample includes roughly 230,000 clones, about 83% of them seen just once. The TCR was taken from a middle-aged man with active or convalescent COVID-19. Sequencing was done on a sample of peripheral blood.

The DNA of the CDR3 is TGTGCCAGCAGTTCAAATCCCGTACAGGGGCGCGGGAACACTGAAGCTTTCTTT. Protein sequence: CASSSNPVQGRGNTEAFF. V is TRBV27 and J is TRBJ1-1; TRBD1 matches at 7 bases. This CDR3 is 18 amino acids long. Per germline, CDR1 MNHEY and CDR2 SMNVEV (reference sequence). Losses at the gene ends were 4 bases for V and 1 base for J; bases not matched to a gene: 15.